These 17 T cell receptor beta chains share one sample of origin, sequenced in a study of cytomegalovirus exposure and HLA in healthy donors. TCRdb's copy holds only in-frame clones and misses some; the assay was immunoSEQ multiplex PCR. The data show about 140,000 clones, with roughly 88% seen just once and 7.9% held by the top ten. The sample taken for sequencing was PBMCs. The receptors shown here come from a woman aged 18-35 years in good health and CMV-seropositive.

A few counts support this clone. V usage is TRBV28 and J usage is TRBJ1-2; 7 bases line up with TRBD1. Germline loops: CDR1 MDHEN, CDR2 SYDVKM. Trimming cost V 5 bases and J 1 base; bases outside gene matches: 7. The CDR3 runs 15 residues. The CDR3 loop is CASSAPGQSNYGYTF. CDR3 DNA sequence: TGTGCCAGCAGTGCCCCGGGACAGAGTAACTATGGCTACACCTTC.

The rearrangement links TRBV7-3 to TRBJ2-7; 7 bases are shared with TRBD2. Trimming cost V 5 bases and J 2 bases; bases outside gene matches: 15. Germline V gives CDR1 SGHTA, CDR2 FQGTGA. This CDR3 is built from 17 residues. This CDR3 reads CASSPRGGDGSTYEQYF. Here the CDR3 DNA reads TGTGCCAGCAGCCCAAGGGGAGGGGACGGCAGCACCTACGAGCAGTACTTC.

The chain carries TRBV30 and TRBJ1-2; 11 positions agree with TRBD1. The CDR3 totals 13 residues. Looked up from germline, CDR1 is GTSNPN and CDR2 is SVGIG (reference sequence). V gave up 2 bases and J gave up 6 bases; unmatched junction bases: 2. CDR3 bases: TGTGCCTGGAGTAGGACAGGGGGCGATGGCTACACCTTC. It codes for CAWSRTGGDGYTF.

J is TRBJ2-1 and V is TRBV9, with D perhaps TRBD2 (5 bases). CDR1 is SGDLS, CDR2 YYNGEE, per germline. This CDR3 region has 16 residues. The V and J ends lost 4 bases and 4 bases respectively, with 18 bases between them. Written as DNA, the CDR3 is TGTGCCAGCAGCATACCCCCCACCGGGAATTACAATGAGCAGTTCTTC. Protein product: CASSIPPTGNYNEQFF.

CDR3 sequence: CASSFTGLAGDLQETQYF. The CDR3 DNA is TGTGCCAGCAGTTTTACGGGACTAGCGGGGGACCTACAAGAGACCCAGTACTTC. This chain connects TRBV28 to TRBJ2-5; TRBD2 agrees at 14 bases. J lost 2 bases, V lost 3 bases, and 8 bases had no gene match. The CDR3 totals 18 residues. Germline assignment: CDR1 MDHEN and CDR2 SYDVKM.

The chain joins TRBV7-9 to TRBJ2-1; 7 bases fit TRBD1. The CDR3 runs 14 residues. Germline loops: CDR1 SEHNR, CDR2 FQNEAQ (reference sequence). The V segment lost 7 bases and the J segment 8 bases; nucleotides outside the gene matches: 11. CDR3 loop: CASNRQGPGYEQFF. The CDR3 region has the DNA TGTGCCAGCAACAGACAGGGTCCAGGGTATGAGCAGTTCTTC.

V usage is TRBV5-1 and J usage is TRBJ2-7; 8 nucleotides align to TRBD2. The germline V gene encodes CDR1 SGHRS and CDR2 YFSETQ. V dropped 0 bases and J dropped 6; count of bases not matched to a gene: 8. This CDR3 spans 15 amino acids. The CDR3 protein is CASSLEAGARSEQYF. The CDR3 DNA follows: TGCGCCAGCAGCTTGGAAGCGGGAGCCCGGAGCGAGCAGTACTTC.

The gene calls are TRBV6-1 and TRBJ1-5, with 7 bases fitting TRBD1. The trim removed 7 bases at V and 7 bases at J, leaving 13 bases unmatched. Germline assignment: CDR1 MNHNS and CDR2 SASEGT. This CDR3 is 15 amino acids long. The CDR3 spells CASNLYRGAGQPQHF. The CDR3 coding sequence is TGTGCCAGCAACCTATACAGGGGTGCAGGGCAGCCCCAGCATTTT.

The gene calls are TRBV2 and TRBJ2-3; D unresolved. The germline V gene encodes CDR1 SNHLY and CDR2 FYNNEI. Deletions cut 6 bases from V and 2 bases from J, with 15 bases between. CDR3 length equals 15 residues. CDR3 in amino acids: CASRVTKAPTDTQYF. The CDR3 bases are TGTGCCAGCAGGGTCACCAAAGCACCCACAGATACGCAGTATTTT.

This chain connects TRBV19 to TRBJ2-7; 11 nucleotides line up with TRBD1. V lost 4 bases to trimming and J lost 2 bases; unmatched junction nucleotides: 4. Germline-derived CDR1 and CDR2 are LNHDA and SQIVND (reference sequence). The CDR3 has 15 residues. CDR3 amino acids: CASSTTGQGAYEQYF. CDR3 coding DNA: TGTGCCAGTAGTACCACGGGACAGGGGGCCTACGAGCAGTACTTC.

This sequence joins TRBV9 and TRBJ1-1; TRBD1 is a possible D gene (6 bases). Trimming cost V 4 bases and J 3 bases, with 16 bases left between them. CDR1 and CDR2 from the germline V gene are SGDLS and YYNGEE. The CDR3 consists of 15 residues. CDR3 nucleotide sequence: TGTGCCAGCAGCACCTCCAACAGGGTCCACACTGAAGCTTTCTTT. Residues: CASSTSNRVHTEAFF.

J is TRBJ2-1 and V is TRBV6-5, with 7 bases aligning to TRBD2. J was trimmed by 7 bases and V by 2 bases; bases with no gene match: 5. Per germline, CDR1 MNHEY and CDR2 SVGAGI. This CDR3 is built from 14 residues. The CDR3 loop is CASSYAASGNEQFF. Here the CDR3 DNA reads TGTGCCAGCAGTTACGCGGCTAGCGGAAATGAGCAGTTCTTC.

The rearrangement links TRBV27 to TRBJ2-3; D ambiguous. V shed 2 bases and J shed 4 bases, with 7 bases lying between them. CDR1 is MNHEY, CDR2 SMNVEV, per germline (reference sequence). This CDR3 region has 13 residues. The CDR3 spells CASSLQQPDTQYF. CDR3 nucleotide sequence: TGTGCCAGCAGTTTACAACAGCCAGATACGCAGTATTTT.

The chain links TRBV4-3 to TRBJ2-3; TRBD2 agrees at 9 bases. Germline V gene lookup returns CDR1 LGHNA and CDR2 YSLEER. The junction had 16 bases not matched to a gene; V was cut back by 4 bases and J by 5 bases. The CDR3 is 18 amino acids. The CDR3 here is CASSRRSPAGGSGDTQYF. CDR3 nucleotide sequence: TGCGCCAGCAGCCGAAGGAGCCCAGCGGGGGGATCTGGAGATACGCAGTATTTT.

The rearrangement uses TRBV29-1 and TRBJ2-7, with 8 bases matching TRBD2. The CDR3 runs to 13 residues. J was trimmed by 2 bases and V by 4 bases; bases with no gene match: 4. The V gene's germline CDR1 is SQVTM and CDR2 ANQGSEA. The DNA for the CDR3 is TGCAGCGTTGCTGAGCGGGAGCCCTACGAGCAGTACTTC. Translation: CSVAEREPYEQYF.

The rearrangement links TRBV9 to TRBJ2-7; 7 positions agree with TRBD1. In germline, CDR1 is SGDLS, CDR2 YYNGEE. The CDR3 sequence is 16 residues long. The trim removed 3 bases at V and 7 bases at J, leaving 16 bases unmatched. The CDR3 DNA reads as TGTGCCAGCAGCGCCCAGTTGGGGACAGCCTCTTATGAGCAGTACTTC. Protein sequence: CASSAQLGTASYEQYF.

V and J are TRBV5-4 and TRBJ2-5; 9 bases line up with TRBD1. Germline CDR1 and CDR2: SGHNT and YYREEE (reference sequence). V trimming: 4 bases; J trimming: 5 bases; junction bases outside the gene matches: 12. The CDR3 has 16 residues. The CDR3 region is CASSRPGQGIAETQYF. CDR3 nucleotides: TGTGCCAGCAGCCGGCCGGGACAGGGTATAGCGGAGACCCAGTACTTC.